A single sample is the source of the 23 T cell receptor beta chains below, sequenced in a study of human T cells and chemical hapten exposure. One entry per CDR3 protein results from TCRdb running MiXCR on the RACE reads. The table includes 84,000 or so distinct CDR3 sequences, around 7.9% detected once. Stated time point: pre-sensitization, week 0. Treatment described: therapeutic diphenylcyclopropenone sensitization with weekly scalp DPC. This specimen consisted of whole blood, obtained in connection with sensitization to the hapten diphenylcyclopropenone (DPC). These receptors were obtained from a man in his forties with alopecia areata. Some clones in this sample may be carry-over from other donors' samples.

This clonotype was observed at least ten times. Here the CDR3 reads CASRAEMNTEAFF. The CDR3 nucleotides read TGTGCCAGTAGGGCGGAAATGAACACTGAAGCTTTCTTT. J is TRBJ1-1 and V is TRBV6-4; unclear D gene. The V end was cut by 9 bases, the J end by 0 bases, with 11 bases between. CDR1 and CDR2 from the germline V gene are MRHNA and SNTAGT. The CDR3 sequence is 13 residues long.

V and J are TRBV7-3 and TRBJ2-1; TRBD2 agrees at 8 bases. CDR1 is SGHTA and CDR2 is FQGTGA in the germline V gene. V lost 2 bases to trimming and J lost 8 bases; unmatched junction nucleotides: 8. The CDR3 contains 15 residues. CDR3 region: CASSLQSGSEDEQFF. The CDR3, as DNA: TGTGCCAGCAGCTTACAGAGCGGGAGTGAAGATGAGCAGTTCTTC.

This clonotype was seen at least ten times. The rearrangement joins TRBV6-2 or TRBV6-3 to TRBJ2-1; D not resolved. Deletions cut 4 bases from V and 3 bases from J, with 4 bases between. The CDR3 is 12 residues long. Per the germline V gene, CDR1 is MNHEY and CDR2 is SVGEGT. The chain's CDR3 is CASSLGYNEQFF. In nucleotides, the CDR3 is TGTGCCAGCAGTTTGGGCTACAATGAGCAGTTCTTC.

This clonotype showed up just a few times. The CDR3 is CSVSPGQGKNIQYF. DNA for the CDR3: TGCAGCGTATCACCGGGACAGGGGAAAAACATTCAGTACTTC. This chain connects TRBV29-1 to TRBJ2-4; 10 bases map to TRBD1. Per germline, CDR1 SQVTM and CDR2 ANQGSEA. The trim removed 6 bases at V and 4 bases at J, leaving 6 bases unmatched. The CDR3 loop spans 14 amino acids.

With regard to this clonotype: A much larger clone differs from this one at a single base, so this may be a read error. CDR3 protein: CASSFRNTDTQYF. The DNA for the CDR3 is TGTGCCAGCAGTTTTCGGAACACAGATACGCAGTATTTT. The chain employs TRBV28 and TRBJ2-3; D not resolved. Trimming cost V 3 bases and J 2 bases, with 6 bases left between them. The length of the CDR3 is 13 residues. Germline CDR1 reads MDHEN; CDR2 reads SYDVKM.

This clonotype was detected many times. The chain combines TRBV29-1 with TRBJ2-2, with TRBD1 matching over 8 bases. With 8 bases clipped from V and 5 bases from J, the junction kept 7 bases outside the gene matches. The CDR3 sequence is 13 residues long. Germline CDR1 reads SQVTM; CDR2 reads ANQGSEA. CDR3 sequence: CSTRTGRTGELFF. The CDR3 DNA is TGCAGCACCAGGACAGGGCGAACCGGGGAGCTGTTTTTT.

The CDR3 here is CASSYPTGADTGELFF. The CDR3 nucleotides read TGTGCCAGCAGTTACCCAACCGGGGCGGACACCGGGGAGCTGTTTTTT. This sequence joins TRBV6-5 and TRBJ2-2; perhaps D is TRBD1 or TRBD2 (5 bases each). The CDR3 is 16 amino acids. Germline CDR1 and CDR2: MNHEY and SVGAGI. V was shortened by 2 bases and J by 3 bases, with 13 bases between the two germline ends.

This clonotype occurred once. The chain recombines TRBV20-1 with TRBJ2-1, with a tentative D call TRBD1 (6 bases). Germline V gene data show CDR1 as DFQATT and CDR2 as SNEGSKA (reference sequence). Between the trimmed V and J ends, which lost 0 bases and 8 bases, there was a span of 17 bases. The length of the CDR3 is 15 residues. This CDR3 is CSARDAGRGSDEQFF. CDR3 DNA sequence: TGCAGTGCTAGAGACGCGGGCAGGGGATCGGATGAGCAGTTCTTC.

V and J are TRBV19 and TRBJ1-6; D unresolved. Germline V gene sequence: CDR1 LNHDA, CDR2 SQIVND (reference sequence). Trimming shortened V by 8 bases and J by 6 bases, and 8 bases separated the two germline ends. The CDR3 consists of 12 residues. Written as DNA, the CDR3 is TGTGCCAGTGTCAGCCCTAATTCACCCCTCCACTTT. Translating gives CASVSPNSPLHF.

CDR3 coding DNA: TGTGCCAGCAGCCTACAGGGTATTGAAGCTTTCTTT. It codes for CASSLQGIEAFF. The rearrangement joins TRBV11-2 to TRBJ1-1; D is possibly TRBD1 (6 bases). The CDR3 length is 12 residues. Per germline, CDR1 SGHAT and CDR2 FQNNGV. Trimming stripped 5 bases from V and 7 bases from J, with 11 bases between.

This clonotype was found a few times. This chain links TRBV3-1 with TRBJ2-2; D perhaps matches TRBD1 (7 bases). The germline V and J ends were trimmed by 1 base and 4 bases, with 13 bases remaining between them. Germline CDR1 and CDR2: LGHDT and YNNKEL (reference sequence). The CDR3 totals 16 residues. The CDR3 sequence is CASSQGQGGVTGELFF. The CDR3 coding sequence is TGTGCCAGCAGCCAAGGCCAGGGGGGAGTCACCGGGGAGCTGTTTTTT. The full variable domain, rest sourced from reference TRBV3-1 and TRBJ2-2, is DTAVSQTPKYLVTQMGNDKSIKCEQNLGHDTMYWYKQDSKKFLKIMFSYNNKELIINETVPNRFSPKSPDKAHLNLHINSLELGDSAVYFCASSQGQGGVTGELFFGEGSRLTVL.

This clonotype has a count of ten or more. The chain combines TRBV6-1 with TRBJ1-6; TRBD1 matches 7 bases. The germline gives CDR1 MNHNS, CDR2 SASEGT. This CDR3 region has 15 residues. V lost 6 bases, J lost 2 bases, and 4 bases stayed unmatched. In DNA, the CDR3 is TGTGCCAGCAGCGGTGGGACAGCCTATAATTCACCCCTCCACTTT. Translation gives CASSGGTAYNSPLHF.

This clonotype was detected a few times. The chain joins TRBV10-3 to TRBJ2-1; 8 positions match TRBD2. This CDR3 comprises 16 residues. The germline CDR1 and CDR2 sequences are ENHRY and SYGVKD. Trimming cost V 3 bases and J 8 bases; bases outside gene matches: 12. For the CDR3, the DNA is TGTGCCATCAGTGATTTAGCGGGGTCTTCCTCCGATGAGCAGTTCTTC. Protein product: CAISDLAGSSSDEQFF.

There are a few counts of this clonotype. The chain recombines TRBV12-3 or TRBV12-4 with TRBJ1-2, with D tentatively TRBD1 (5 bases). The CDR3 length is 14 residues. Trimming took 7 bases from V and 8 from J, leaving 20 bases between them. The CDR3 DNA sequence: TGTGCCAGCAACAACCTGACGGGGCGGGGAGGCTACACCTTC. This encodes CASNNLTGRGGYTF.

This clonotype appeared a few times. This chain links TRBV20-1 with TRBJ2-3; no clear D gene. The germline V gene encodes CDR1 DFQATT and CDR2 SNEGSKA (reference sequence). The CDR3 sequence is 12 residues long. V lost 0 bases to trimming and J lost 4 bases, with 5 bases between them. CDR3 residues: CSARDVPDTQYF. CDR3 coding DNA: TGCAGTGCTAGAGATGTTCCAGATACGCAGTATTTT.

The chain couples TRBV10-3 to TRBJ2-7; TRBD1 matches at 11 bases. From germline, CDR1 is ENHRY and CDR2 SYGVKD. This CDR3 comprises 18 residues. J gave up 3 bases and V 4 bases, and 14 bases lay outside the gene matches. CDR3 in amino acids: CAISGAGTGGRMYYEQYF. The CDR3 DNA is TGTGCCATCAGTGGTGCGGGGACAGGGGGGCGAATGTACTACGAGCAGTACTTC.

The chain uses TRBV7-2 and TRBJ2-3, with 13 nucleotides matching TRBD2. The CDR3 totals 17 residues. J gave up 4 bases and V 5 bases, and 9 bases lay outside the gene matches. Germline CDR1 SGHTA, CDR2 FQGNSA. The CDR3 DNA reads as TGTGCCAGCAGCGGATACCAAGGACTAGCGGGAGCAGATACGCAGTATTTT. Translating it yields CASSGYQGLAGADTQYF.

This clonotype was counted ten times or more. The genes are TRBV7-9 and TRBJ2-3; maybe TRBD2 (6 bases). The V end lost 3 bases, the J end lost 5 bases, and 6 bases lay between the germline ends. Germline CDR1 and CDR2: SEHNR and FQNEAQ (reference sequence). CDR3 length: 12 residues. CDR3 nucleotides: TGTGCCAGCAGCTTTAGCGGAGATACGCAGTATTTT. This gives the protein CASSFSGDTQYF.

This clonotype was counted only a few times. The rearrangement joins TRBV2 to TRBJ2-3; D call uncertain. This CDR3 has 13 amino acids. Per the germline V gene, CDR1 is SNHLY and CDR2 is FYNNEI. Deletions cut 2 bases from V and 7 bases from J, with 10 bases between. In DNA form, the CDR3 reads TGTGCCAGCAGTGAAAGGCGCGGATATACGCAGTATTTT. It yields the protein CASSERRGYTQYF.

This clonotype was detected a few times. Written as DNA, the CDR3 is TGTGCCAGCAGCTGGATCTCGGGACAAAAGTGGGATACGCAGTATTTT. Its protein is CASSWISGQKWDTQYF. The chain recombines TRBV11-1 with TRBJ2-3; D possibly corresponds to TRBD1 (6 bases). The CDR3 contains 16 residues. Germline values: CDR1 SGHAT, CDR2 FQDESV (reference sequence). The germline V and J ends were trimmed by 4 bases and 6 bases, with 20 bases remaining between them. The full variable domain, with the rest looked up from reference TRBV11-1 and TRBJ2-3, is EAEVAQSPRYKITEKSQAVAFWCDPISGHATLYWYRQILGQGPELLVQFQDESVVDDSQLPKDRFSAERLKGVDSTLKIQPAELGDSAMYLCASSWISGQKWDTQYFGPGTRLTVL.

This clonotype was found many times. This chain links TRBV29-1 with TRBJ1-1; the D is unclear. The V end lost 6 bases, the J end lost 2 bases, and 16 bases lay between the germline ends. The CDR3 runs to 14 residues. Germline CDR1 reads SQVTM; CDR2 reads ANQGSEA. The CDR3 DNA sequence: TGCAGCGTGATATTGGCGGCGAGTAACACTGAAGCTTTCTTT. As protein: CSVILAASNTEAFF.

This clonotype has a handful of counts. The gene calls are TRBV24-1 and TRBJ2-2; D gene unclear. Per the germline V gene, CDR1 is KGHDR and CDR2 is SFDVKD. The CDR3 is made up of 16 amino acids. Trimming removed 3 bases at V and 6 bases at J, with 16 bases between. CDR3 in DNA: TGTGCCACCAGTGATCTCGGTTCGGGTGGATCCGGGGAGCTGTTTTTT. It codes for CATSDLGSGGSGELFF.

This clonotype was counted between two and nine times. The rearrangement uses TRBV6-2 or TRBV6-3 and TRBJ2-1; TRBD2 aligns across 8 bases. Germline V CDR1 and CDR2: MNHEY, SVGEGT. V dropped 5 bases and J dropped 8; count of bases not matched to a gene: 5. The CDR3 is 13 amino acids. The CDR3 DNA sequence: TGTGCCAGCAGTCCTGGGACTAGGGATGAGCAGTTCTTC. Translating gives CASSPGTRDEQFF.